Listed below are T cell receptor beta chains from one sample, sequenced in a study of cytomegalovirus exposure and HLA in healthy donors. Sequenced by immunoSEQ multiplex PCR; TCRdb stores in-frame clones only, minus some. Of approximately 110,000 clones listed, approximately 70% were seen once; the top ten hold roughly 10%. Sequencing was performed on PBMCs. These TCRs come from a man in his forties in good health and CMV-seropositive. Each CDR3 is given with its conserved first and last residue. The D gene is left open where the match is weak. Expanded clones get a size class; other rows say once, few or many, or leave the size out.

clone size	CDR3 length	D gene	V gene	J gene	CDR3 DNA	CDR3 protein
.	14	.	TRBV13	TRBJ2-2	TGTGCCAGCAGCCCCCAGGGGTTAGACGGGGAGCTGTTTTTT	CASSPQGLDGELFF
few	16	.	TRBV4-1	TRBJ1-5	TGCGCCAGCAGCCAAGATCCAGGGCATAGCAATCAGCCCCAGCATTTT	CASSQDPGHSNQPQHF
.	16	TRBD1	TRBV7-9	TRBJ1-2	TGTGCCAGCAGCGCTAACTCGGGACAGTTAATATATGGCTACACCTTC	CASSANSGQLIYGYTF
few	13	.	TRBV5-4	TRBJ2-5	TGTGCCAGCAGCCTAGGTCCGGGAGAGACCCAGTACTTC	CASSLGPGETQYF
.	14	TRBD2	TRBV10-2	TRBJ2-7	TGCGCCAGCAGAGGGACTAGCGGCACCTACGAGCAGTACTTC	CASRGTSGTYEQYF
.	16	TRBD2	TRBV25-1	TRBJ2-3	TGTGCCAGCACCATAGGACTAGCGGGAGGGCAAGATACGCAGTATTTT	CASTIGLAGGQDTQYF
once	16	TRBD2	TRBV30	TRBJ2-3	TGTGCCTTCGGACTAGCGGGAGGGCTGGAGGGAGATACGCAGTATTTT	CAFGLAGGLEGDTQYF
once	13	.	TRBV2	TRBJ1-2	TGTGCCAGCAGTGGCGACAGGAACTATGGCTACACCTTC	CASSGDRNYGYTF
.	15	.	TRBV7-9	TRBJ1-5	TGTGCCAGCAGCTTAGGAGGGCAGGACAATCAGCCCCAGCATTTT	CASSLGGQDNQPQHF
.	12	.	TRBV15	TRBJ2-1	TGTGCCACCAGCGGGACAATCAATGAGCAGTTCTTC	CATSGTINEQFF
.	14	TRBD1	TRBV5-1	TRBJ1-2	TGCGCCAGCAGCAGTACCGGGACAGCTATGGGCTACACCTTC	CASSSTGTAMGYTF
.	14	TRBD1	TRBV5-6	TRBJ1-1	TGTGCCAGCAGCACAGGGGTTTTGGGAACTGAAGCTTTCTTT	CASSTGVLGTEAFF
.	16	TRBD1	TRBV15	TRBJ1-5	TGTGCCACCAGCAGAAACGACAGGGGGCACAATCAGCCCCAGCATTTT	CATSRNDRGHNQPQHF
.	14	TRBD2	TRBV13	TRBJ2-3	TGTGCCAGCCGTGAGCGGGGGGTCACAGATACGCAGTATTTT	CASRERGVTDTQYF
.	15	.	TRBV6-5	TRBJ1-3	TGTGCCAGCAGTTATCAGCGAAGCTCTGGAAACACCATATATTTT	CASSYQRSSGNTIYF
.	13	TRBD1	TRBV6-1	TRBJ2-7	TGTGCCAGCAGAGAGGGGGCGGCCTACGAGCAGTACTTC	CASREGAAYEQYF
.	13	.	TRBV9	TRBJ2-1	TGTGCCAGCAGCGTAGTTCGAGACAATGAACAGTTCTTC	CASSVVRDNEQFF
.	15	TRBD1	TRBV5-1	TRBJ2-2	TGCGCCAGCAGAACCGGACAGGGGACGACCGGGGAGCTGTTTTTT	CASRTGQGTTGELFF
.	14	.	TRBV5-5	TRBJ1-3	TGTGCCAGCAGCTTGACAGGGAACGGAAACACCATATATTTT	CASSLTGNGNTIYF
.	14	.	TRBV2	TRBJ2-5	TGTGCCAGCAGTGAAAGGCAGGGTAAAGAGACCCAGTACTTC	CASSERQGKETQYF
.	15	.	TRBV19	TRBJ1-1	TGTGCCAGTAGTATAGGACAGCACCATAACACTGAAGCTTTCTTT	CASSIGQHHNTEAFF
.	15	.	TRBV14	TRBJ2-7	TGTGCCAGCAGCCAAGAGAGCGGGCGCATCCACGAGCAGTACTTC	CASSQESGRIHEQYF
.	17	.	TRBV19	TRBJ1-5	TGTGCCAGTAGTAAGGCGGCGGGAGAATATAGCAATCAGCCCCAGCATTTT	CASSKAAGEYSNQPQHF
few	15	.	TRBV5-1	TRBJ2-5	TGCGCCAGCAGCTTGTGGGGGGGCTCGGGAGAGACCCAGTACTTC	CASSLWGGSGETQYF
.	14	TRBD1	TRBV2	TRBJ2-1	TGTGCCAGCAGTGGCAGGACAGGGTACAATGAGCAGTTCTTC	CASSGRTGYNEQFF
.	14	TRBD1	TRBV5-6	TRBJ1-2	TGTGCCAGCAGCGGGGGACAGGGGGACTATGGCTACACCTTC	CASSGGQGDYGYTF
once	16	.	TRBV5-1	TRBJ1-1	TGCGCCAGCAGCTTGGCGGGGTCCTGGGCAGACACTGAAGCTTTCTTT	CASSLAGSWADTEAFF
.	14	TRBD1	TRBV5-6	TRBJ2-7	TGTGCCAGCAGCTTGACAGGGGAAGTATGGGAGCAGTACTTC	CASSLTGEVWEQYF
.	16	TRBD2	TRBV5-1	TRBJ2-1	TGCGCCAGCAGCAAGGGACTAGCGGGAGGGCCTCCTGAGCAGTTCTTC	CASSKGLAGGPPEQFF
.	15	.	TRBV27	TRBJ2-3	TGTGCCAGCAGTTCGTGGGGAGGAGGCACAGATACGCAGTATTTT	CASSSWGGGTDTQYF
once	16	TRBD2	TRBV7-2	TRBJ2-3	TGTGCCAGCAGCGCAAGGGGACTAGCGGTCACAGATACGCAGTATTTT	CASSARGLAVTDTQYF
.	16	TRBD2	TRBV10-3	TRBJ2-3	TGTGCCATCAGTGAGACACTAGCGGGTATCACAGATACGCAGTATTTT	CAISETLAGITDTQYF
.	13	TRBD1	TRBV9	TRBJ1-1	TGTGCCAGCAGGGGACAGGGGAACACTGAAGCTTTCTTT	CASRGQGNTEAFF
.	13	TRBD1	TRBV19	TRBJ1-1	TGTGCCAGTAGACAGGGGTGGAACACTGAAGCTTTCTTT	CASRQGWNTEAFF
.	14	.	TRBV18	TRBJ2-5	TGTGCCAGCTCACCAGGAGGGGGGGAAGAGACCCAGTACTTC	CASSPGGGEETQYF
.	14	.	TRBV9	TRBJ1-4	TGTGCCAGCAGCGCGGGAGACGCTAATGAAAAACTGTTTTTT	CASSAGDANEKLFF
.	16	.	TRBV10-3	TRBJ2-3	TGTGCCATCAGTGAGTCACGGACTAACCCAACAGATACGCAGTATTTT	CAISESRTNPTDTQYF
few	14	.	TRBV6-6	TRBJ2-5	TGTGCCAGCAGTTACGGCAGGGAAAGGGAGACCCAGTACTTC	CASSYGRERETQYF
.	14	TRBD1	TRBV19	TRBJ2-5	TGTGCCAGTAGTAAGGACAGGGGGCAAGAGACCCAGTACTTC	CASSKDRGQETQYF
.	13	.	TRBV28	TRBJ2-7	TGTGCCAGCAGTTCACACCAGAATTCCGAGCAGTACTTC	CASSSHQNSEQYF
once	16	.	TRBV11-2	TRBJ1-1	TGTGCCAGCAGCTTAGAGGGGTCAGGGATGAACACTGAAGCTTTCTTT	CASSLEGSGMNTEAFF
.	15	TRBD1	TRBV19	TRBJ2-2	TGTGCCAGTAGTATTCTGACAGGGTCCACCGGGGAGCTGTTTTTT	CASSILTGSTGELFF
.	17	.	TRBV18	TRBJ2-4	TGTGCCAGCTCCCCACTCGGGACTTCTCTAGCCAAAAACATTCAGTACTTC	CASSPLGTSLAKNIQYF
.	14	TRBD2	TRBV6-5	TRBJ2-7	TGTGCCAGCAGTACCCTAGCGGGAGACTACGAGCAGTACTTC	CASSTLAGDYEQYF
.	15	.	TRBV27	TRBJ2-1	TGTGCCAGCAGTTCCACAGGGACCTCCTACAATGAGCAGTTCTTC	CASSSTGTSYNEQFF
.	17	TRBD2	TRBV28	TRBJ2-3	TGTGCCAGCAATGGACTAGCGGGAGGGCCTTACACAGATACGCAGTATTTT	CASNGLAGGPYTDTQYF
.	13	.	TRBV7-9	TRBJ2-1	TGTGCCAGCAGCCCAGCGACGAACAATGAGCAGTTCTTC	CASSPATNNEQFF
.	15	TRBD2	TRBV30	TRBJ2-1	TGTGCCTGGTATAAGACTAGCGGGAGGGCGGATGAGCAGTTCTTC	CAWYKTSGRADEQFF
.	14	.	TRBV5-6	TRBJ2-5	TGTGCCAGCAGCTTGGGACTGACCCAAGAGACCCAGTACTTC	CASSLGLTQETQYF
.	15	TRBD2	TRBV5-1	TRBJ2-3	TGCGCCAGCAGGCAGACTAGCGGGAGCACAGATACGCAGTATTTT	CASRQTSGSTDTQYF
few	12	.	TRBV29-1	TRBJ1-1	TGCAGCCTAGGAGTGGCGGACACTGAAGCTTTCTTT	CSLGVADTEAFF